These 4 T cell receptor beta chains were all obtained from the same sample, sequenced in a study of T cell responses to AZD1222 COVID-19 vaccine. The assay was immunoSEQ multiplex PCR, and TCRdb's table has in-frame clones only and misses some. The sample records under 200,000 clones, 85% to 95% being singletons. Sequences were derived from peripheral blood, sampled on day 0 of AZD1222 vaccination. The receptor set was obtained from an adult in good health.

The CDR3, as DNA: TGTGCCAGCCGTACTTGGGACTCTGGAAACACCATATATTTT. Encoded protein: CASRTWDSGNTIYF. The rearrangement links TRBV6-5 to TRBJ1-3; the D is unclear. Germline CDR1 reads MNHEY; CDR2 reads SVGAGI. The CDR3 totals 14 residues. The ends were cut back, 8 bases at V and 0 bases at J, with 11 bases in the middle.

This clone showed up just once. The rearrangement joins TRBV5-4 to TRBJ1-1, with D possibly being TRBD1 (6 bases). This CDR3 has 15 residues. Trimming stripped 0 bases from V and 6 bases from J, with 15 bases between. Germline loops: CDR1 SGHNT, CDR2 YYREEE (reference sequence). CDR3 sequence reads: CASSLDVRGGPEAFF. The CDR3 DNA reads TGTGCCAGCAGCTTGGATGTCAGGGGAGGCCCTGAAGCTTTCTTT.

V gene TRBV6-5 combines with J gene TRBJ1-1, with D unclear. This CDR3 has 14 amino acids. V shed 7 bases and J shed 6 bases, with 18 bases lying between them. CDR1 and CDR2 (germline): MNHEY, SVGAGI. The CDR3 sequence: CASKVNEFSAEAFF. The CDR3 region has the DNA TGTGCCAGCAAGGTAAATGAGTTTTCGGCTGAAGCTTTCTTT.

This sequence joins TRBV5-1 and TRBJ2-6; D may be TRBD1 or TRBD2 (5 bases each). The germline V and J ends were trimmed by 10 bases and 4 bases, with 15 bases remaining between them. Germline CDR1 and CDR2: SGHRS and YFSETQ. The CDR3 contains 14 residues. The CDR3 spells CACSNGAGANVLTF. Written as DNA, the CDR3 is TGCGCCTGCTCTAACGGGGCCGGGGCCAACGTCCTGACTTTC.